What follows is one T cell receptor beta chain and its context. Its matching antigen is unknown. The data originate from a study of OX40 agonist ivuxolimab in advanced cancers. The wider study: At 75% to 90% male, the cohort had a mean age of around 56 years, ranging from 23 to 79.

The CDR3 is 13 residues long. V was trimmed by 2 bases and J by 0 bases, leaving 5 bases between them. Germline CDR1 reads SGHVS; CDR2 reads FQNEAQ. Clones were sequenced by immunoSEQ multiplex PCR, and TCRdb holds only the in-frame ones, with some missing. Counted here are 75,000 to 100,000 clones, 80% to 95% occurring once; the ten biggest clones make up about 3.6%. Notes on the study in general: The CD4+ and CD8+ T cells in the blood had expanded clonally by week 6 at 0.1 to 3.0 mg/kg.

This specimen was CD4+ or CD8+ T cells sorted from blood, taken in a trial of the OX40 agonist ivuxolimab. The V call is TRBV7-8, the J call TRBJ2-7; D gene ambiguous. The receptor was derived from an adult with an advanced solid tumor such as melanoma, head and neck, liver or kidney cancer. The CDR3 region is CASSLRPSYEQYF. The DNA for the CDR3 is TGTGCCAGCAGCTTAAGACCCTCCTACGAGCAGTACTTC.